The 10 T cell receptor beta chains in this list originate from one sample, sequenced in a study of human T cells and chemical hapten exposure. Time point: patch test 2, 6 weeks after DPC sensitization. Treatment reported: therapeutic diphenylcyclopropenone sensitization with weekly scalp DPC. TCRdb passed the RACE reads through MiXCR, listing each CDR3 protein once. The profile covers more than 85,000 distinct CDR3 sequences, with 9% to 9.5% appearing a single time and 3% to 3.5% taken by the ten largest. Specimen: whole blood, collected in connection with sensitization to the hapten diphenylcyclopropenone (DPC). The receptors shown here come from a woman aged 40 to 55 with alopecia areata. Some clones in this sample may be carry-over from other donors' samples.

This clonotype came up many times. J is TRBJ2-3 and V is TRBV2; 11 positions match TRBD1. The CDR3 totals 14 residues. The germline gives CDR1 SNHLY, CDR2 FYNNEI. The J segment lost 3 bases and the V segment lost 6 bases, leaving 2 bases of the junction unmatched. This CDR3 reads CASSGTGGTDTQYF. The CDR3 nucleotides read TGTGCCAGCAGCGGGACAGGGGGGACAGATACGCAGTATTTT.

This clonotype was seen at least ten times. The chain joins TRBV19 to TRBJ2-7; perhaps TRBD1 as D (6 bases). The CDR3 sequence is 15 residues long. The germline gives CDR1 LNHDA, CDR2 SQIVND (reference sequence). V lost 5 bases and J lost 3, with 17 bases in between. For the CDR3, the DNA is TGTGCCAGTAGTCGGACAGATTCCGGCATCTACGAGCAGTACTTC. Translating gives CASSRTDSGIYEQYF.

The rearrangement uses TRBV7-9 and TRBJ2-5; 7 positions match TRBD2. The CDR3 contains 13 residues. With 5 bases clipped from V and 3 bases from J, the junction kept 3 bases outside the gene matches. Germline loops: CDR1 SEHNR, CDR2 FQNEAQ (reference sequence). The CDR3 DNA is TGTGCCAGCAGCGGGACTAATGAAGAGACCCAGTACTTC. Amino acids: CASSGTNEETQYF.

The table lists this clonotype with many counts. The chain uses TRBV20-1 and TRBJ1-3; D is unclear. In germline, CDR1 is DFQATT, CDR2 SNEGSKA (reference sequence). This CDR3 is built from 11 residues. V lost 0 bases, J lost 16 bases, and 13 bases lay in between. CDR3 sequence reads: CSAREFGPSYF. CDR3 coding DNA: TGCAGTGCTAGAGAATTCGGGCCCTCTTATTTT.

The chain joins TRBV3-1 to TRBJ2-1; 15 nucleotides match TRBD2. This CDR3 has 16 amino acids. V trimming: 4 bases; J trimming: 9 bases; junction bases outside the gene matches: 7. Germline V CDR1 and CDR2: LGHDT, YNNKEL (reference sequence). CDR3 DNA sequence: TGTGCCAGCAGCCGCGGACTAGCGGGGGGGCTTTTTGAGCAGTTCTTC. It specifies CASSRGLAGGLFEQFF.

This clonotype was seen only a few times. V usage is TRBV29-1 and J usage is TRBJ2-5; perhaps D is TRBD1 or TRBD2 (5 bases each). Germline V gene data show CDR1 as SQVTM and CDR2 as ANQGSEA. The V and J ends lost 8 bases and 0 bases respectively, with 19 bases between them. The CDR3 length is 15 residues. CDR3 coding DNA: TGCAGCCTTGTAGTCGGGACGAGGTACCAAGAGACCCAGTACTTC. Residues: CSLVVGTRYQETQYF. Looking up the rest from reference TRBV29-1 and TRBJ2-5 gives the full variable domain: SAVISQKPSRDICQRGTSLTIQCQVDSQVTMMFWYRQQPGQSLTLIATANQGSEATYESGFVIDKFPISRPNLTFSTLTVSNMSPEDSSIYLCSLVVGTRYQETQYFGPGTRLLVL.

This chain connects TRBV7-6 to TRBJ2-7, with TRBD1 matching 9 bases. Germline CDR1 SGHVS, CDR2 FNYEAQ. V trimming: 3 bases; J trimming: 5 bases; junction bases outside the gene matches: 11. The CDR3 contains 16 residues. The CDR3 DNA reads TGTGCCAGCAGCTTCCCCAAAAACGGGACAGGGCACGAGCAGTACTTC. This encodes CASSFPKNGTGHEQYF.

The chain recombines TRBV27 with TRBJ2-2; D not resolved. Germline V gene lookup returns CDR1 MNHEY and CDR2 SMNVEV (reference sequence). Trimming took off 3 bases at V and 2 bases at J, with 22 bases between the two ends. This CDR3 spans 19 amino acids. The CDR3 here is CASSFYSSLFWANTGELFF. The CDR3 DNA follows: TGTGCCAGCAGTTTTTACAGTTCTTTGTTTTGGGCCAACACCGGGGAGCTGTTTTTT.

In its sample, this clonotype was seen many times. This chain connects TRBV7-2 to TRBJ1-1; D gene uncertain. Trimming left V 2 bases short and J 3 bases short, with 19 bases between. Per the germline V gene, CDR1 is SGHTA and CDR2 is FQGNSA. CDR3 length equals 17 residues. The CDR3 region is CASSLYKGRLRDTEAFF. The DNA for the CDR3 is TGTGCCAGCAGCTTATACAAGGGCCGCTTACGGGACACTGAAGCTTTCTTT.

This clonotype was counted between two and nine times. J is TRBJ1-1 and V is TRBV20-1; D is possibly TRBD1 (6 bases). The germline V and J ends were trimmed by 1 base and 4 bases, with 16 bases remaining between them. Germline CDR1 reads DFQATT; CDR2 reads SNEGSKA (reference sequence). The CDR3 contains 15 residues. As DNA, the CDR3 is TGCAGTGCTAGAGCGGACAGCTGGGCGACCACTGAAGCTTTCTTT. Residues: CSARADSWATTEAFF.